This TCR beta chain was observed in a study of beta chain features in type 1 diabetes. This clone was picked up many times. Its antigen is still unknown. The same CDR3 can be traced to other DNA sequences in this sample. The ends were cut back, 3 bases at V and 6 bases at J, with 10 bases in the middle. Germline V CDR1 and CDR2: KGHSH, LQKENI. This CDR3 region has 13 residues. The isolated RNA, all of it, was reverse transcribed, so expressed TCRB transcripts were what got sequenced. Clones were read by immunoSEQ multiplex PCR, and TCRdb kept only the in-frame ones, dropping some. The sample yields almost 350,000 clones, around 8.5% seen once. Findings of the study overall: All four CD4+ subsets of Type 1 diabetes patients contained TCRB CDR3s that were moderately but significantly shorter. Patients' naive, central memory and Treg TCRB repertoires seemed closer to one another than those of healthy donors.

Source material: central memory CD4+ T cells from blood. This clonotype was obtained from a man aged 30-40 years with type 1 diabetes. The chain recombines TRBV18 with TRBJ2-3; D ambiguous. In DNA form, the CDR3 reads TGTGCCAGCTCACCGATGACGAGGGATACGCAGTATTTT. Amino acid sequence: CASSPMTRDTQYF.